This TCR beta chain was captured by sequencing in a study of T cell changes during pregnancy in multiple sclerosis. Assay used: immunoSEQ multiplex PCR; TCRdb lists only in-frame clones, some missing. The sample includes around 40,000 clones, 89% of them seen just once. The CDR3 is 15 residues long. Germline CDR1 reads SGHRS; CDR2 reads YFSETQ. V gave up 3 bases and J gave up 5 bases, with 17 bases separating them. This clone was detected only once. This clonotype originated in a female donor with multiple sclerosis, enrolled in a pregnancy study. The source material was CD4+ T cells from peripheral blood mononuclear cells, sampled in the first trimester of pregnancy. V and J are TRBV5-1 and TRBJ1-1; D is perhaps TRBD1 (6 bases). This CDR3 reads CASSSEGGGGTEAFF. The CDR3 region has the DNA TGCGCCAGCAGCTCCGAAGGAGGGGGAGGGACTGAAGCTTTCTTT.